A single T cell receptor beta chain is shown here with its context. Germline values: CDR1 SEHNR, CDR2 FQNEAQ (reference sequence). Trimming pared 2 bases from V and 0 bases from J, leaving 4 bases between. The CDR3 runs to 13 residues. Tregs were sorted as CD4+CD25+CD127-/low cells. A single record per CDR3 protein comes from TCRdb applying MiXCR to the 5' RACE reads. The top ten clones hold roughly 2.3% of a sample with approximately 50,000 distinct CDR3 sequences, about 26% of them seen once. This rearrangement joins TRBV7-9 to TRBJ1-1; D gene unclear. Material for sequencing was tumor-infiltrating Tregs sorted from the breast tumor. The receptor comes from a female donor with breast cancer. CDR3 DNA sequence: TGTGCCAGCAGCTTAATGCTGAACACTGAAGCTTTCTTT. This translates into CASSLMLNTEAFF. Full variable domain (outside the CDR3, taken from reference TRBV7-9 and TRBJ1-1): DTGVSQNPRHKITKRGQNVTFRCDPISEHNRLYWYRQTLGQGPEFLTYFQNEAQLEKSRLLSDRFSAERPKGSFSTLEIQRTEQGDSAMYLCASSLMLNTEAFFGQGTRLTVV.